This T cell receptor (beta chain) stems from a study of vaccination effects on CD4 cells after COVID-19. As regards this clone: Its antigen is still unknown.

The study's findings and limits: Convalescent patients were scarce, and early post-infection timepoints were absent.

Assay used: immunoSEQ multiplex PCR; TCRdb lists only in-frame clones, some missing. The profile shows 30,000 or so clones, around 70% of them singletons. The germline V gene has CDR1 SGDLS and CDR2 YYNGEE. The CDR3 length is 21 residues. With 4 bases removed from V and 0 bases from J, the gap between germline ends came to 29 bases. Antigen-specific CD4+ T cell clonotypes were called by their expansion after viral peptide-pool culture in ViraFEST. Scientists isolated CD4+ T cells after an approximately 10-day culture period ended. All study participants received two doses of BNT162b2 or mRNA-1273 vaccine. IL-2 medium supplanted half the medium on days 3 and 7.

Specimen: CD4+ T cells from PBMCs cultured with HCoV-229E spike peptides, collected after COVID-19 vaccination. The chain carries TRBV9 and TRBJ1-5; D perhaps matches TRBD1 (6 bases). This TCR derives from a human donor who received a COVID-19 vaccine. CDR3 in amino acids: CASSPWGPVVLNRDSNQPQHF. The CDR3 DNA follows: TGTGCCAGCAGCCCCTGGGGTCCAGTAGTTTTAAACAGGGATAGCAATCAGCCCCAGCATTTT.